This TCR beta chain was found in a study of T cell changes during pregnancy in multiple sclerosis. The junction had 6 bases not matched to a gene; V was cut back by 5 bases and J by 4 bases. This CDR3 region has 16 residues. Germline CDR1 is SGHTA and CDR2 is FQGNSA. Profiling relied on immunoSEQ multiplex PCR, and the TCRdb table lists in-frame clones only, not all of them. The table records 40,000 to 50,000 clones, 91% of them present only once. The TCR sequence derives from a female donor in good health, enrolled as a control in a pregnancy study. The specimen comprised CD4+ T cells from peripheral blood mononuclear cells, sampled after pregnancy. The genes are TRBV7-2 and TRBJ2-5; 14 positions agree with TRBD2. CDR3 amino acids: CASSPGLAGGGETQYF. CDR3 sequence (DNA): TGTGCCAGCAGCCCCGGACTAGCGGGAGGCGGAGAGACCCAGTACTTC.